The 22 T cell receptor beta chains reported below all come from one sample, sequenced in a study of T-cell reconstitution after alpha-beta-depleted transplantation in children. During its preparation, the TCRbeta library received unique molecular identifiers. TCRdb used MiXCR to reprocess the PCR reads, holding one entry per CDR3 protein. The sample includes around 700,000 distinct CDR3 sequences, around 13% of them seen just once. Material: PBMCs, obtained before TCRalphabeta/CD19-depleted stem cell transplant. The receptors originated from a girl aged 2-9 years with congenital amegakaryocytic thrombocytopenia, due to receive a stem cell transplant.

In this sample, this clonotype turned up many times. The chain links TRBV29-1 to TRBJ1-2, with D unresolved. V lost 3 bases, J lost 6 bases, and 8 bases lay in between. The CDR3 extends over 11 amino acids. From germline, CDR1 is SQVTM and CDR2 ANQGSEA. CDR3: CSVERLHGYTF. The CDR3, as DNA: TGCAGCGTTGAGAGGTTGCATGGCTACACCTTC.

At least ten counts were recorded for this clonotype. The chain uses TRBV5-1 and TRBJ1-1, with 9 bases aligning to TRBD1. From germline, CDR1 is SGHRS and CDR2 YFSETQ. The CDR3 loop spans 22 amino acids. Trimming removed 2 bases from V and 3 bases from J; junction bases left unmatched: 26. The CDR3 sequence: CASSLPRLPTGTGLTRYTEAFF. The CDR3 nucleotides are TGCGCCAGCAGCTTACCACGACTTCCTACCGGGACAGGGTTGACACGGTACACTGAAGCTTTCTTT.

This clonotype was found a few times. The chain employs TRBV2 and TRBJ2-1, with 11 nucleotides matching TRBD2. In germline, CDR1 is SNHLY, CDR2 FYNNEI. The CDR3 is made up of 13 amino acids. CDR3 in DNA: TGTGGTAGCGGGAGGGCGGCCTACAATGAGCAGTTCTTC. Residues: CGSGRAAYNEQFF.

This clonotype has a count of ten or more. The rearrangement uses TRBV15 and TRBJ1-2; 8 bases match TRBD1. CDR3 length: 17 amino acids. Germline loops: CDR1 LNHNV, CDR2 YYDKDF (reference sequence). V lost 0 bases and J lost 3; bases outside the gene matches: 9. Here the CDR3 reads CATSREGSGGAHYGYTF. CDR3 coding DNA: TGTGCCACCAGCAGAGAAGGTTCAGGGGGCGCTCACTATGGCTACACCTTC.

Only a few counts were recorded for this clonotype. This rearrangement joins TRBV5-1 to TRBJ1-1, with D possibly TRBD1 on 5 matching bases. Germline V gene sequence: CDR1 SGHRS, CDR2 YFSETQ. V was shortened by 7 bases and J by 1 base, with 11 bases between the two germline ends. The CDR3 has 13 residues. The CDR3 sequence is CASVKGENTEAFF. CDR3 nucleotide sequence: TGCGCCAGCGTAAAAGGGGAGAACACTGAAGCTTTCTTT.

This clonotype was seen at least ten times. V usage is TRBV29-1 and J usage is TRBJ1-2, with D perhaps TRBD1 (5 bases). Trimming cost V 2 bases and J 4 bases, with 8 bases left between them. Germline CDR1 and CDR2: SQVTM and ANQGSEA. CDR3 length: 12 amino acids. CDR3 sequence: CSVEPGTYGYTF. The CDR3 coding sequence is TGCAGCGTTGAACCAGGGACCTATGGCTACACCTTC.

This clonotype appeared many times. The chain links TRBV12-3 or TRBV12-4 to TRBJ2-7, with D uncertain. The CDR3 totals 13 residues. Trimming removed 1 base at V and 4 bases at J, with 8 bases between. The CDR3, as DNA: TGTGCCAGCAGTTTAGGCCAGCAATACGAGCAGTACTTC. This encodes CASSLGQQYEQYF.

CDR3 protein: CSARDKTGYEQYF. The CDR3 DNA reads TGCAGTGCTAGAGATAAGACAGGGTACGAGCAGTACTTC. This rearrangement joins TRBV20-1 to TRBJ2-7, with 7 bases that match TRBD1. The germline V gene encodes CDR1 DFQATT and CDR2 SNEGSKA (reference sequence). The CDR3 has 13 residues. The junction had 3 bases not matched to a gene; V was cut back by 0 bases and J by 4 bases.

This clonotype showed up just a few times. The J gene is TRBJ2-5, the V gene TRBV20-1; D possibly corresponds to TRBD2 (6 bases). This CDR3 is 14 amino acids long. The V gene's germline CDR1 is DFQATT and CDR2 SNEGSKA (reference sequence). V was cut by 0 bases and J by 2 bases, with 10 bases left in between. The CDR3 is CSARDGGEQETQYF. The CDR3, as DNA: TGCAGTGCTAGAGATGGCGGGGAACAAGAGACCCAGTACTTC.

The CDR3 loop reads CASSRLERSSYNEQFF. CDR3 DNA: TGTGCCAGCAGCCGCCTAGAGCGAAGCTCCTACAATGAGCAGTTCTTC. The rearrangement links TRBV5-6 to TRBJ2-1; D ambiguous. Trimming took off 4 bases at V and 0 bases at J, with 14 bases between the two ends. From germline, CDR1 is SGHDT and CDR2 YYEEEE. This CDR3 comprises 16 residues.

This clonotype was counted ten times or more. The CDR3 nucleotides are TGTGCCATCAGTGAGGACAGCATCGAGGGGAATGAGCAGTTCTTC. Encoded protein: CAISEDSIEGNEQFF. The genes are TRBV10-3 and TRBJ2-1, with D perhaps given as TRBD1 or TRBD2 (5 bases each). The germline CDR1 and CDR2 sequences are ENHRY and SYGVKD. This CDR3 spans 15 amino acids. V gave up 2 bases and J gave up 7 bases, with 15 bases separating them.

This chain joins TRBV20-1 and TRBJ2-1, with D tentatively TRBD2 (6 bases). The CDR3 has 15 amino acids. Looked up from germline, CDR1 is DFQATT and CDR2 is SNEGSKA (reference sequence). The V gene lost 3 bases and the J gene lost 8 bases, with 20 bases spanning the gap. The DNA for the CDR3 is TGCAGTGCTAGGGCCTTGGCGGGGATAGGCTATGAGCAGTTCTTC. This codes for CSARALAGIGYEQFF.

The chain links TRBV6-2 or TRBV6-3 to TRBJ2-5, with 11 bases lining up with TRBD2. Germline values: CDR1 MNHEY, CDR2 SVGEGT. Trimming at V came to 6 bases and at J to 5 bases, leaving 11 bases not matched to a gene. The CDR3 runs 16 residues. DNA of the CDR3: TGTGCCAGCAGGCCCCTACTAGCGGGGGCTGTCGAGACCCAGTACTTC. Protein sequence: CASRPLLAGAVETQYF.

This clonotype came up many times. The V gene is TRBV20-1, the J gene TRBJ1-3; 7 positions match TRBD1. CDR1 is DFQATT and CDR2 is SNEGSKA in the germline V gene (reference sequence). The CDR3 sequence is 16 residues long. Trimming at V came to 0 bases and at J to 4 bases, leaving 9 bases not matched to a gene. The DNA of the CDR3 is TGCAGTGCTAGAGACATGAACGAGGGGGCAGGAAACACCATATATTTT. It yields the protein CSARDMNEGAGNTIYF.

CDR3 region: CASTRASYEQYF. As DNA, the CDR3 is TGCGCCAGCACGAGGGCCTCCTACGAGCAGTACTTC. The genes are TRBV5-1 and TRBJ2-7, with D possibly TRBD2 on 5 matching bases. The germline CDR1 and CDR2 sequences are SGHRS and YFSETQ. CDR3 length: 12 residues. The V and J ends lost 6 bases and 0 bases respectively, with 7 bases between them.

This clonotype was seen ten or more times. The chain employs TRBV28 and TRBJ1-5; perhaps TRBD1 as D (6 bases). Germline V gene sequence: CDR1 MDHEN, CDR2 SYDVKM. V was clipped by 5 bases and J by 4 bases, with 18 bases between them. This CDR3 region has 16 residues. The CDR3 region is CASSPRTVDFNQPQHF. The CDR3, as DNA: TGTGCCAGCAGTCCACGGACAGTGGATTTTAATCAGCCCCAGCATTTT.

At least ten counts were recorded for this clonotype. This chain joins TRBV10-3 and TRBJ1-1, with 8 bases matching TRBD1. This CDR3 has 13 amino acids. Germline CDR1 and CDR2: ENHRY and SYGVKD. V lost 7 bases, J lost 2 bases, and 3 bases stayed unmatched. CDR3 loop: CAITGQGNTEAFF. The CDR3 DNA follows: TGTGCCATCACCGGACAGGGAAACACTGAAGCTTTCTTT.

This clonotype was counted only a few times. The chain combines TRBV5-1 with TRBJ2-7; the D gene is possibly TRBD1 (7 bases). The length of the CDR3 is 14 residues. Trimming left V 0 bases short and J 6 bases short, with 13 bases between. Germline CDR1 reads SGHRS; CDR2 reads YFSETQ. The CDR3 DNA reads as TGCGCCAGCAGCTTGGTAGGACAGGAGGGCGAGCAGTACTTC. It is translated as CASSLVGQEGEQYF.

Comment on this clonotype: The junction departs from germline at one end; a sequencing error may be responsible. CDR3 loop: CATSDPTSGRIGEQSF. CDR3 DNA: TGTGCCACCAGTGACCCGACCAGCGGGAGAATAGGTGAGCAGTCCTTC. The J gene is TRBJ2-1, the V gene TRBV24-1, with 8 positions matching TRBD2. This CDR3 has 16 residues. Germline CDR1 and CDR2: KGHDR and SFDVKD.

This clonotype was counted many times. The rearrangement uses TRBV20-1 and TRBJ2-1, with D perhaps matching TRBD1 (5 bases). Germline CDR1 and CDR2: DFQATT and SNEGSKA (reference sequence). Trimming left V 1 base short and J 1 base short, with 8 bases between. The CDR3 runs to 14 residues. DNA for the CDR3: TGCAGTGCTAGAGTTCAGGGATCCTACAATGAGCAGTTCTTC. Amino acids: CSARVQGSYNEQFF.

This clonotype showed up just a few times. This chain connects TRBV7-8 to TRBJ2-7, with a weak D call TRBD1 (6 bases). Looked up from germline, CDR1 is SGHVS and CDR2 is FQNEAQ. CDR3 length: 15 residues. V lost 5 bases, J lost 3 bases, and 17 bases lay in between. The CDR3 here is CASSPLGASNYEQYF. DNA for the CDR3: TGTGCCAGCAGCCCTTTGGGGGCGTCTAACTACGAGCAGTACTTC.

This clonotype was seen many times. J is TRBJ2-3 and V is TRBV24-1; 9 bases map to TRBD2. CDR1 KGHDR and CDR2 SFDVKD come from the germline V gene. This CDR3 region has 13 residues. Trimming cost V 10 bases and J 6 bases; bases outside gene matches: 7. CDR3 coding DNA: TGTGCCACTGAGGGGACTAGCTCGGATACGCAGTATTTT. As protein: CATEGTSSDTQYF.